The rows below give T cell receptor beta chains drawn from one sample of a study of blood T cell repertoires in COVID-19. Profiled with immunoSEQ multiplex PCR; TCRdb holds only in-frame clones, not every one. The sample lists roughly 250,000 clones, about 87% occurring once. The sequencing sample was made of PBMCs or T cells enriched from blood (not recorded which). The origin of the receptors is a woman aged 50 to 65 who had recovered from COVID-19. The CDR3 runs from the conserved cysteine through the conserved F or W. Fields, in order: D gene, CDR3 length, clone size, J gene, V gene, CDR3 protein, CDR3 DNA. A D gene is named only where the DNA matches it firmly. Clone size is not always given. Where it is, it says once, few, many or a class for expanded clones.

>NA|13|NA|TRBJ1-6|TRBV6-5
CASSYSKPEVLHF
TGTGCCAGCAGTTACTCGAAGCCTGAAGTCCTCCACTTT
>NA|14|NA|TRBJ2-1|TRBV19
CASSIPQGGNEQFF
TGTGCCAGTAGTATCCCACAGGGAGGGAATGAGCAGTTCTTC
>NA|11|NA|TRBJ2-1|TRBV20-1
CSANRYNEQFF
TGCAGTGCAAACCGGTACAATGAGCAGTTCTTC
>TRBD1|15|once|TRBJ1-5|TRBV28
CASINRGISNQPQHF
TGTGCCAGCATTAACAGGGGGATAAGCAATCAGCCCCAGCATTTT
>NA|15|NA|TRBJ2-1|TRBV5-1
CASSLVGETYNEQFF
TGCGCCAGCAGCTTGGTGGGCGAAACCTACAATGAGCAGTTCTTC
>TRBD2|15|NA|TRBJ2-3|TRBV29-1
CSVGLAGGSTDTQYF
TGCAGCGTGGGACTAGCGGGAGGAAGCACAGATACGCAGTATTTT
>TRBD1|14|NA|TRBJ2-7|TRBV5-1
CASTRVTGSYEQYF
TGCGCCAGCACCCGAGTGACAGGGTCCTACGAGCAGTACTTC
>TRBD1|15|NA|TRBJ1-2|TRBV5-1
CASSTGQALNYGYTF
TGCGCCAGCAGCACAGGACAGGCCTTAAACTATGGCTACACCTTC
>TRBD2|17|NA|TRBJ2-2|TRBV9
CASSRRSSGSVSGELFF
TGTGCCAGCAGCCGACGCAGCAGCGGGAGTGTCTCCGGGGAGCTGTTTTTT
>NA|11|NA|TRBJ1-1|TRBV29-1
CSVDRGTEAFF
TGCAGCGTTGACAGGGGCACTGAAGCTTTCTTT
>TRBD2|16|NA|TRBJ2-1|TRBV6-2/TRBV6-3
CASSHPGLAGVDEQFF
TGTGCCAGCAGTCACCCGGGACTAGCGGGAGTAGATGAGCAGTTCTTC
>NA|12|NA|TRBJ2-5|TRBV2
CASSEAIETQYF
TGTGCCAGCAGTGAAGCTATCGAGACCCAGTACTTC
>NA|15|once|TRBJ2-1|TRBV7-3
CASSVGQSSYNEQFF
TGTGCCAGCAGCGTAGGACAGAGCTCCTACAATGAGCAGTTCTTC
>TRBD2|13|few|TRBJ2-2|TRBV14
CASRSGGTGELFF
TGTGCCAGCAGGTCGGGGGGGACCGGGGAGCTGTTTTTT
>TRBD2|13|NA|TRBJ2-7|TRBV27
CASSQREGYEQYF
TGTGCCAGCTCCCAGCGGGAGGGTTACGAGCAGTACTTC
>TRBD1|16|NA|TRBJ2-2|TRBV4-3
CASSQTGMVRTGELFF
TGCGCCAGCAGCCAGACAGGGATGGTAAGGACCGGGGAGCTGTTTTTT
>NA|15|once|TRBJ2-7|TRBV28
CASNIAGSTSYEQYF
TGTGCCAGCAATATAGCCGGAAGCACCTCCTACGAGCAGTACTTC
>TRBD1|15|NA|TRBJ1-5|TRBV2
CASNEGTGSNQPQHF
TGTGCCAGCAACGAGGGGACAGGGAGCAATCAGCCCCAGCATTTT
>NA|18|NA|TRBJ2-1|TRBV21-1
CASSLKQEQGWTYNEQFF
TGTGCCAGCAGCCTAAAGCAAGAACAGGGGTGGACCTACAATGAGCAGTTCTTC
>TRBD1|15|once|TRBJ2-5|TRBV24-1
CATSQSRDREETQYF
TGTGCCACCTCACAGTCCCGGGACAGGGAAGAGACCCAGTACTTC
>NA|15|NA|TRBJ1-3|TRBV28
CASSFRRTVGNTIYF
TGTGCCAGCAGTTTTCGCAGAACCGTCGGAAACACCATATATTTT
>NA|14|NA|TRBJ2-6|TRBV2
CASRTVSGANVLTF
TGTGCCAGCAGAACAGTCTCTGGGGCCAACGTCCTGACTTTC
>NA|14|NA|TRBJ2-7|TRBV27
CASSLLQDTYEQYF
TGTGCCAGCAGTTTACTCCAGGATACCTACGAGCAGTACTTC
>NA|14|NA|TRBJ1-3|TRBV6-5
CASSQQGTGNTIYF
TGTGCCAGCAGCCAACAGGGAACCGGAAACACCATATATTTT
>NA|16|NA|TRBJ1-6|TRBV28
CASSFTGQRAFSPLHF
TGTGCCAGCAGTTTTACTGGACAGCGAGCTTTCTCACCCCTCCACTTT
>NA|17|once|TRBJ2-1|TRBV7-7
CASSPPLGAETYNEQFF
TGTGCTAGCAGCCCCCCCCTGGGCGCCGAAACCTACAATGAGCAGTTCTTC
>TRBD2|15|NA|TRBJ2-7|TRBV6-1
CASSEDSGASYEQYF
TGTGCCAGCAGTGAAGATAGCGGGGCCTCCTACGAGCAGTACTTC
>NA|15|NA|TRBJ1-2|TRBV28
CASSLSRSSLYGYTF
TGTGCCAGCAGCCTATCTCGATCTTCCCTCTATGGCTACACCTTC
>NA|15|NA|TRBJ2-1|TRBV18
CASSSIRLGDNEQFF
TGTGCCAGCTCATCCATACGTCTCGGGGACAATGAGCAGTTCTTC
>TRBD2|18|NA|TRBJ2-1|TRBV4-3
CASSQDWAGGQTYNEQFF
TGCGCCAGCAGCCAAGATTGGGCGGGAGGCCAGACCTACAATGAGCAGTTCTTC
>TRBD1|14|few|TRBJ2-4|TRBV5-4
CASSPTGGGNIQYF
TGTGCCAGCAGCCCGACAGGGGGGGGAAACATTCAGTACTTC
>TRBD2|16|NA|TRBJ2-1|TRBV18
CASSPLPGRAYNEQFF
TGTGCCAGCTCACCACTTCCCGGGAGGGCCTACAATGAGCAGTTCTTC
>NA|14|NA|TRBJ1-1|TRBV28
CASIVGGSSTEAFF
TGTGCCAGCATTGTCGGGGGAAGTTCCACTGAAGCTTTCTTT
>NA|13|NA|TRBJ2-5|TRBV18
CASSLGQQETQYF
TGTGCCAGCTCTCTCGGACAGCAAGAGACCCAGTACTTC
>NA|16|NA|TRBJ1-1|TRBV7-3
CASSSGPYRKNTEAFF
TGTGCCAGCAGCTCCGGACCATACAGGAAGAACACTGAAGCTTTCTTT
>TRBD2|15|NA|TRBJ2-5|TRBV7-9
CASSFLAGVGETQYF
TGTGCCAGCAGCTTTTTAGCGGGAGTTGGAGAGACCCAGTACTTC
>NA|15|NA|TRBJ1-5|TRBV6-1
CASSESVRGGQPQHF
TGTGCCAGCAGTGAATCCGTAAGGGGGGGTCAGCCCCAGCATTTT
>TRBD2|18|NA|TRBJ2-1|TRBV19
CASSIRLAGASSYNEQFF
TGTGCCAGTAGTATTAGACTAGCGGGAGCGAGCTCCTACAATGAGCAGTTCTTC
>NA|16|NA|TRBJ2-5|TRBV5-5
CASSFRDSLGGETQYF
TGTGCCAGCAGCTTTCGAGATTCCCTCGGGGGAGAGACCCAGTACTTC
>TRBD2|15|NA|TRBJ2-7|TRBV7-2
CASSLVVTSGYEQYF
TGTGCCAGCAGCTTAGTTGTGACTAGCGGCTACGAGCAGTACTTC
>NA|12|NA|TRBJ1-5|TRBV28
CASSSVNQPQHF
TGTGCCAGCAGTTCCGTCAATCAGCCCCAGCATTTT
>TRBD2|16|NA|TRBJ2-3|TRBV7-9
CASSLGLAGVTDTQYF
TGTGCCAGCAGCCTGGGACTAGCGGGAGTAACAGATACGCAGTATTTT
>TRBD2|15|NA|TRBJ2-5|TRBV29-1
CSVENIAGGQETQYF
TGCAGCGTCGAGAACATAGCGGGAGGGCAAGAGACCCAGTACTTC
>NA|13|NA|TRBJ2-7|TRBV28
CASSFVPSYEQYF
TGTGCCAGCAGTTTCGTGCCGAGCTACGAGCAGTACTTC
>NA|11|NA|TRBJ2-7|TRBV30
CAWSLLGAEYF
TGTGCCTGGAGTTTATTAGGGGCGGAGTACTTC
>NA|14|NA|TRBJ2-2|TRBV7-3
CASSPSEGIGELFF
TGTGCCAGCAGCCCATCGGAGGGGATCGGGGAGCTGTTTTTT
>TRBD1|14|NA|TRBJ2-1|TRBV2
CASRPGQGVGEQFF
TGTGCCAGCAGGCCGGGACAGGGAGTCGGGGAGCAGTTCTTC